This entry lists 14 T cell receptor beta chains sequenced from one sample in a study of vaccination and CD4 T cells after COVID-19. A single record per CDR3 protein comes from TCRdb applying MiXCR to the PCR reads. The sample includes approximately 40,000 distinct CDR3 sequences, around 39% of them seen just once. Described time point: late sampling 161 to 241 days after vaccination in a few convalescent patients. The sample consisted of CD4+ T cells from blood, taken about 7 months after SARS-CoV-2 vaccination. These receptor sequences come from a human donor who had recovered from COVID-19.

The V call is TRBV6-1, the J call TRBJ2-7; 8 bases line up with TRBD2. CDR1 and CDR2 (germline): MNHNS, SASEGT. The CDR3 contains 12 residues. With V trimmed by 6 bases and J by 5 bases, 3 bases remained unmatched. The CDR3 DNA sequence: TGTGCCAGCAGCCGGACTAGCAACGAGCAGTACTTC. Encoded protein: CASSRTSNEQYF.

This chain joins TRBV18 and TRBJ2-5, with D hard to call. V lost 2 bases and J lost 1, with 8 bases in between. The CDR3 length is 14 residues. Germline V gene sequence: CDR1 KGHSH, CDR2 LQKENI. The CDR3 DNA reads TGTGCCAGCTCACCAGCAATGACCCAAGAGACCCAGTACTTC. Translating it yields CASSPAMTQETQYF.

This clonotype is labeled medium-sized. The chain has TRBV21-1 and TRBJ2-7; whether TRBD1, the table's D call, matches the DNA was not checked. TRBV21-1 is reported as a pseudogene. The CDR3 runs to 16 residues. The DNA for the CDR3 is TGTGCCAGCAGTAAGAGAGTGTCCTGGGGTTCGTTCGAGCAGTACTTC. This encodes CASSKRVSWGSFEQYF.

This chain links TRBV7-9 with TRBJ2-7; TRBD2 matches at 8 bases. Germline-derived CDR1 and CDR2 are SEHNR and FQNEAQ (reference sequence). The trim removed 2 bases at V and 7 bases at J, leaving 1 base unmatched. This CDR3 contains 12 residues. The CDR3 reads CASSLSGGEQYF. The CDR3 coding sequence is TGTGCCAGCAGCTTATCGGGAGGGGAGCAGTACTTC.

The chain joins TRBV27 to TRBJ2-2; 10 positions match TRBD2. The trim removed 6 bases at V and 8 bases at J, leaving 6 bases unmatched. Germline loops: CDR1 MNHEY, CDR2 SMNVEV (reference sequence). This CDR3 has 14 amino acids. Here the CDR3 DNA reads TGTGCCAGCAGACCCCTAGCGGGAGTAGGGGAGCTGTTTTTT. As protein: CASRPLAGVGELFF.

CDR3 DNA: TGTGCCAGCAGCTGGAGTCCGGGACGTAATCAGCCCCAGCATTTT. Its protein is CASSWSPGRNQPQHF. The J gene is TRBJ1-5, the V gene TRBV7-9, with D perhaps matching TRBD1 (5 bases). The V gene's germline CDR1 is SEHNR and CDR2 FQNEAQ (reference sequence). CDR3 size: 15 residues. The V and J ends lost 4 bases and 4 bases respectively, with 14 bases between them.

This sequence joins TRBV28 and TRBJ2-7; D ambiguous. V lost 2 bases, J lost 2 bases, and 13 bases lay in between. Germline lookup yields CDR1 MDHEN and CDR2 SYDVKM. CDR3 length equals 15 residues. As DNA, the CDR3 is TGTGCCAGCAGTTTACCCGGGTCAGTAACCTACGAGCAGTACTTC. It codes for CASSLPGSVTYEQYF. Together with reference TRBV28 and TRBJ2-7, the CDR3 gives the full variable domain: DVKVTQSSRYLVKRTGEKVFLECVQDMDHENMFWYRQDPGLGLRLIYFSYDVKMKEKGDIPEGYSVSREKKERFSLILESASTNQTSMYLCASSLPGSVTYEQYFGPGTRLTVT.

V is TRBV7-3 and J is TRBJ2-1; D ambiguous. Deletions cut 1 base from V and 2 bases from J, with 12 bases between. This CDR3 contains 16 residues. Germline CDR1 and CDR2: SGHTA and FQGTGA. The CDR3 sequence is CASSLMTRGAYNEQFF. In DNA, the CDR3 is TGTGCCAGCAGCTTAATGACGAGAGGCGCCTACAATGAGCAGTTCTTC.

This clonotype appeared a few times. The chain has TRBV24-1 and TRBJ1-5; D remains unclear. CDR3 length: 12 amino acids. Germline CDR1 is KGHDR and CDR2 is SFDVKD. V lost 4 bases and J 7 bases, leaving 7 bases between the germline ends. The DNA for the CDR3 is TGTGCCACCAGTGACTGGATGCAGCCCCAGCATTTT. Translated: CATSDWMQPQHF.

The chain carries TRBV28 and TRBJ1-5; D ambiguous. CDR3 length equals 15 residues. V was shortened by 3 bases and J by 4 bases, with 13 bases between the two germline ends. CDR1 is MDHEN, CDR2 SYDVKM, per germline. The CDR3 here is CASSFVLAANQPQHF. CDR3 nucleotide sequence: TGTGCCAGCAGTTTTGTTCTGGCAGCTAATCAGCCCCAGCATTTT.

In this sample, this clonotype turned up a few times. The CDR3 here is CASSSVLSPGPGRLGAGANVLTF. The CDR3 DNA sequence: TGTGCCAGCAGCTCAGTCCTTTCACCGGGACCCGGGAGACTTGGGGCTGGGGCCAACGTCCTGACTTTC. V gene TRBV7-9 combines with J gene TRBJ2-6; weak D call: TRBD2 (6 bases). V lost 4 bases and J 2 bases, leaving 33 bases between the germline ends. The CDR3 has 23 amino acids. CDR1 is SEHNR, CDR2 FQNEAQ, per germline (reference sequence).

The J gene is TRBJ2-1, the V gene TRBV7-8; 13 positions agree with TRBD2. Germline-derived CDR1 and CDR2 are SGHVS and FQNEAQ. The ends lost 3 bases at V and 8 bases at J; junction bases unmatched: 13. There are 18 residues in the CDR3. CDR3 amino acids: CASSLERTSGSFRDEQFF. The CDR3 coding sequence is TGTGCCAGCAGCTTGGAAAGGACTAGCGGGAGCTTTCGGGATGAGCAGTTCTTC.

The chain employs TRBV27 and TRBJ1-1; TRBD1 might be the D (5 bases). Germline V CDR1 and CDR2: MNHEY, SMNVEV (reference sequence). The CDR3 extends over 13 amino acids. Trimming shortened V by 6 bases and J by 4 bases, and 12 bases separated the two germline ends. CDR3 bases: TGTGCCAGCAGCCTCGGGAGGGGCACTGAAGCTTTCTTT. Residues: CASSLGRGTEAFF.

V usage is TRBV6-1 and J usage is TRBJ1-2; the D gene is possibly TRBD1 (6 bases). The germline CDR1 and CDR2 sequences are MNHNS and SASEGT. This CDR3 has 16 residues. V lost 5 bases and J lost 3, with 19 bases in between. Written as DNA, the CDR3 is TGTGCCAGCAGTAGCCTGGGGGGGGCGGGGGACTATGGCTACACCTTC. Translation gives CASSSLGGAGDYGYTF.